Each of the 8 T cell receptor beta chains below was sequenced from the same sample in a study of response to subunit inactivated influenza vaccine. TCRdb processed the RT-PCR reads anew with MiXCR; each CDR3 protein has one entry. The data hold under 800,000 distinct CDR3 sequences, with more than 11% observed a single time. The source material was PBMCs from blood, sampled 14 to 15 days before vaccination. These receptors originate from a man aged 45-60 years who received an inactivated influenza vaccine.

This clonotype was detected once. The CDR3: CASSLTGVGETQYF. The DNA of the CDR3 is TGTGCCAGCAGCTTGACGGGAGTAGGAGAGACCCAGTACTTC. The chain combines TRBV5-6 with TRBJ2-5; tentative D call: TRBD2 (6 bases). Trimming took 1 base from V and 4 from J, leaving 11 bases between them. The CDR3 consists of 14 residues. Germline V lookup: CDR1 SGHDT, CDR2 YYEEEE. Filled out from reference TRBV5-6 and TRBJ2-5, the complete variable domain reads DAGVTQSPTHLIKTRGQQVTLRCSPKSGHDTVSWYQQALGQGPQFIFQYYEEEERQRGNFPDRFSGHQFPNYSSELNVNALLLGDSALYLCASSLTGVGETQYFGPGTRLLVL.

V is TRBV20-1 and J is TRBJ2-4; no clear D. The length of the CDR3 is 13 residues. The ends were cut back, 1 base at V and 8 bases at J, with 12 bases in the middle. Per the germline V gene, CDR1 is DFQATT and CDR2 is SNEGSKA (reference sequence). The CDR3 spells CSARGAGGDIQYF. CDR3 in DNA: TGCAGTGCTAGAGGAGCCGGCGGTGACATTCAGTACTTC.

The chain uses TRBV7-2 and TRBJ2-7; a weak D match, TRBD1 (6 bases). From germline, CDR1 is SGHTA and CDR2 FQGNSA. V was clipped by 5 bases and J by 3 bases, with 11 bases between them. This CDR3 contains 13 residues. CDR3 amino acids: CASSNRVGYEQYF. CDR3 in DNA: TGTGCCAGCAGCAACAGGGTTGGCTACGAGCAGTACTTC.

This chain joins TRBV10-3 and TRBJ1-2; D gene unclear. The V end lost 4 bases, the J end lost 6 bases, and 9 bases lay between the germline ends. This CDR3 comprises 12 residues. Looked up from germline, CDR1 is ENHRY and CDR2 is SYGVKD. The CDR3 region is CAISVRSDGYTF. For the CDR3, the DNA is TGTGCCATCAGTGTCAGGTCCGATGGCTACACCTTC.

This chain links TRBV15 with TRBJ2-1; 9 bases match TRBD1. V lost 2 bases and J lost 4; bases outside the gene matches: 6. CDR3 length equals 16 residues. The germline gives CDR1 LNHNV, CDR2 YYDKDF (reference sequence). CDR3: CATSRSTGGAYNEQFF. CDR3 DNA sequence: TGTGCCACCAGCAGATCCACAGGGGGCGCTTACAATGAGCAGTTCTTC.

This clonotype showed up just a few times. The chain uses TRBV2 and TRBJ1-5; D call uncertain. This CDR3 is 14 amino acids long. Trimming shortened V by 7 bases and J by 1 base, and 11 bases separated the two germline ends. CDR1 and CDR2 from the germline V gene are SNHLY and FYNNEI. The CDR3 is CASNLVGSNQPQHF. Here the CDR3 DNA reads TGTGCCAGCAATCTAGTGGGAAGCAATCAGCCCCAGCATTTT.

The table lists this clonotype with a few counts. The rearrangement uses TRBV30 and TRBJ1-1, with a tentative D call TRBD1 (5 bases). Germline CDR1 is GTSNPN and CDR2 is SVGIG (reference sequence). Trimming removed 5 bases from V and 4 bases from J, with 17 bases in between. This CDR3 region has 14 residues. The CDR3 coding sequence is TGTGCCTGGCGATCCCTAGTCAGGGCCACTGAAGCTTTCTTT. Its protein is CAWRSLVRATEAFF.

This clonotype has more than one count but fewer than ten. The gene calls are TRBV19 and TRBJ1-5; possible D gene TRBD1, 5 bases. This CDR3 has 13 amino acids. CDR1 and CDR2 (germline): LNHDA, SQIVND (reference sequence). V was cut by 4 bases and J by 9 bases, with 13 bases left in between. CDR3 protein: CASSSSGQGPQHF. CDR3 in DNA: TGTGCCAGTAGTAGCTCCGGCCAGGGGCCCCAGCATTTT.